This TCR beta chain emerged from a study of T cell repertoires in cytomegalovirus infection. Study background: Matching HLA type and CMV infection were both indicated by public TCR beta signatures. Study-level results: CMV carriers with the relevant HLA were identified by cumulative public TCR beta family frequency.

V dropped 0 bases and J dropped 5 bases, with 11 bases sitting between them. The CDR3 runs 15 residues. The germline V gene has CDR1 MNHEY and CDR2 SMNVEV (reference sequence). TCRdb recomputed calls from the reads with MiXCR, one row per CDR3 protein. The table has hundreds of thousands of distinct CDR3 sequences, roughly a third seen once. On this clonotype: Its specificity is not known.

J is TRBJ2-1 and V is TRBV27, with D unresolved. Specimen: PBMCs. The clonotype originates from a human donor in good health (CMV status not recorded). Some clones in this sample may be carry-over from other donors' samples. The CDR3 is CASSLSDPLHNEQFF. The CDR3 DNA follows: TGTGCCAGCAGTTTATCAGACCCCCTCCACAATGAGCAGTTCTTC.